This T cell receptor beta chain comes out of a study of CD8 T cells in Susac syndrome. At the level of the study: There were Susac syndrome patients who were therapy-naive at blood draw, others on corticosteroids, and others on intravenous immunoglobulin alone.

Reverse transcription used roughly 0.5 to 1 ug RNA and random hexamers. A single record per CDR3 protein comes from TCRdb applying MiXCR to the immunoSEQ multiplex PCR reads. The sample has 150,000 to 200,000 distinct CDR3 sequences, around 94% seen once. This CDR3 contains 13 residues. Trimming cost V 3 bases and J 3 bases, with 9 bases left between them. Germline V gene lookup returns CDR1 DFQATT and CDR2 SNEGSKA (reference sequence). Whole-study results and caveats: It was acknowledged in the study that its TCR sequencing and HLA analysis involved a relatively small number of individuals.

Concerning this clonotype itself: Its antigen is currently unknown.

Negative isolation was used for CD8+ and CD4+ T cells, and FACS enrichment was applied to TEMRA cells. Source material: CD4+ T cells from PBMCs. The chain is built from TRBV20-1 and TRBJ2-1; no reliable D call. The clonotype was recovered from a human donor with Susac syndrome. The CDR3 sequence is CSASGLHYNEQFF. The CDR3 DNA reads TGCAGTGCTAGCGGGCTACACTACAATGAGCAGTTCTTC.